The 21 T cell receptor beta chains below all came from one sample that was sequenced in a study of T cell clonality in common variable immunodeficiency. Data came from immunoSEQ multiplex PCR; TCRdb stores just in-frame clones and leaves some out. This sample has about 47,000 clones, each found more than once. The sequenced sample consisted of peripheral blood mononuclear cells. The source is a person aged 18 to 75 in good health.

The table lists this clone with many counts. The CDR3 end falls 3 residues outside the read, so it is completed with the germline J gene. This chain links TRBV30 with TRBJ2-2; the match to TRBD1 covers 11 bases. CDR3 length equals 18 residues. Germline CDR1 is GTSNPN and CDR2 is SVGIG (reference sequence). Losses at the gene ends were 3 bases for V and 1 base for J; bases not matched to a gene: 10. The CDR3 region is CAWRRTGTGGGNTGELFF. CDR3 DNA, as far as it was read: TGTGCCTGGAGACGGACCGGGACAGGGGGTGGGAACACCGGGGAG. The full variable domain, completed using reference TRBV30 and TRBJ2-2, is SQTIHQWPATLVQPVGSPLSLECTVEGTSNPNLYWYRQAAGRGLQLLFYSVGIGQISSEVPQNLSASRPQDRQFILSSKKLLLSDSGFYLCAWRRTGTGGGNTGELFFGEGSRLTVL.

This clone was picked up many times. The read ends 3 residues shy of where the CDR3 ends; the end is completed using the germline J gene. This chain links TRBV6-1 with TRBJ1-2; D is uncertain. The V gene lost 1 base and the J gene lost 7 bases, with 10 bases spanning the gap. Germline CDR1 MNHNS, CDR2 SASEGT. The CDR3 runs 13 residues. Here the CDR3 reads CASSEVGGVGYTF. CDR3 DNA, as far as it was read: TGTGCCAGCAGTGAAGTGGGCGGGGTTGGC.

This clone was recorded at least ten times. The read finishes 3 residues shy of the CDR3 end, and the germline J gene is used to complete it. The chain has TRBV7-2 and TRBJ2-3; D is unclear. This CDR3 comprises 11 residues. Germline CDR1 and CDR2: SGHTA and FQGNSA. V lost 6 bases, J lost 7 bases, and 8 bases lay in between. The CDR3 sequence is CASSPANTQYF. The sequenced CDR3 bases are TGTGCCAGCAGTCCTGCGAATACG. Looking up the rest from reference TRBV7-2 and TRBJ2-3 gives the full variable domain: GAGVSQSPSNKVTEKGKDVELRCDPISGHTALYWYRQSLGQGLEFLIYFQGNSAPDKSGLPSDRFSAERTGGSVSTLTIQRTQQEDSAVYLCASSPANTQYFGPGTRLTVL.

This clone occurred many times. The sequence runs out 3 residues before the end of the CDR3; the remainder is reconstructed from the germline J gene. The chain uses TRBV19 and TRBJ2-1; 8 nucleotides agree with TRBD2. CDR3 length: 15 residues. Germline lookup yields CDR1 LNHDA and CDR2 SQIVND (reference sequence). The trim removed 10 bases at V and 3 bases at J, leaving 11 bases unmatched. The sequenced part of the CDR3 DNA is TGTGCCACCAAATCCGGGGGGGCAATCTACAATGAG. This translates into CATKSGGAIYNE. The whole CDR3 sequence is CATKSGGAIYNEQFF. The variable domain in full, completed from reference TRBV19 and TRBJ2-1, reads DGGITQSPKYLFRKEGQNVTLSCEQNLNHDAMYWYRQDPGQGLRLIYYSQIVNDFQKGDIAEGYSVSREKKESFPLTVTSAQKNPTAFYLCATKSGGAIYNEQFFGPGTRLTVL.

This clone has ten or more counts. The CDR3 goes on 3 residues after the read ends, and that part is filled in from the germline J gene. The chain couples TRBV28 to TRBJ2-7; perhaps TRBD1 as D (6 bases). From germline, CDR1 is MDHEN and CDR2 SYDVKM. CDR3 length equals 14 residues. Trimming removed 4 bases at V and 3 bases at J, with 13 bases between. The CDR3 DNA, read in part, is TGTGCCAGCAGTTACAGGGCTAGGTACTACGAG. Its translation is CASSYRARYYE. The CDR3, in full, reads CASSYRARYYEQYF. Using reference TRBV28 and TRBJ2-7 for the parts outside the CDR3, the full variable domain is DVKVTQSSRYLVKRTGEKVFLECVQDMDHENMFWYRQDPGLGLRLIYFSYDVKMKEKGDIPEGYSVSREKKERFSLILESASTNQTSMYLCASSYRARYYEQYFGPGTRLTVT.

This clone was seen ten or more times. With the read ending 3 residues before the CDR3 end, the germline J gene is used to fill in that end. The chain links TRBV10-3 to TRBJ1-2; 8 nucleotides align to TRBD1. J lost 3 bases, V lost 9 bases, and 3 bases had no gene match. Germline CDR1 reads ENHRY; CDR2 reads SYGVKD. The CDR3 contains 12 residues. CDR3 loop: CAIQGADYGYTF. The CDR3 DNA, read in part, is TGTGCCATTCAGGGGGCCGACTATGGC.

As for this clone: The read comes to an end 3 residues before the CDR3 does, leaving the germline J gene to fill in the end. The gene calls are TRBV18 and TRBJ1-2; 8 nucleotides align to TRBD1. This CDR3 is built from 16 residues. Germline lookup yields CDR1 KGHSH and CDR2 LQKENI. The part of the CDR3 DNA that was read is TGTGCCAGCTCACCCCAGGCAGGGGGCGGGTCCTACGAC. Protein: CASSPQAGGGSYD. The full CDR3 protein is CASSPQAGGGSYDYTF.

This clone was recorded many times. The covered CDR3 bases are TGTGCCAGCCGGGAGTCGGGGACAACCGGGGAG. Amino acid sequence: CASRESGTTGE. The complete CDR3 protein is CASRESGTTGELFF. The chain uses TRBV5-6 and TRBJ2-2, with D perhaps assigned TRBD1 or TRBD2 (6 bases each). The CDR3 goes on 3 residues after the read ends, and that part is filled in from the germline J gene. This CDR3 is built from 14 residues. V lost 7 bases and J 5 bases, leaving 15 bases between the germline ends. Germline V lookup: CDR1 SGHDT, CDR2 YYEEEE.

Remarks on this clone: The sequenced fragment ends 3 residues before the CDR3 boundary, so the rest is inferred from the germline J gene. This rearrangement joins TRBV20-1 to TRBJ1-2, with D unclear. CDR1 is DFQATT and CDR2 is SNEGSKA in the germline V gene (reference sequence). The CDR3 is 14 residues long. The CDR3 loop is CSARGLSNFYDYTF. The DNA read from the CDR3 is TGCAGTGCTAGAGGGCTCAGTAATTTTTACGAC.

This clone was picked up many times. The CDR3 sequence is CASSGAAGGRDTQYF. CDR3 bases read: TGTGCCAGTAGTGGCGCGGCGGGGGGAAGAGATACG. The chain recombines TRBV19 with TRBJ2-3, with 8 bases that match TRBD2. The read terminates 3 residues ahead of where the CDR3 ends, so the germline J gene completes it. Germline loops: CDR1 LNHDA, CDR2 SQIVND (reference sequence). This CDR3 has 15 residues. With 5 bases clipped from V and 5 bases from J, the junction kept 9 bases outside the gene matches.

There are many counts of this clone. Sequencing ends 3 residues short of the CDR3 end; the germline J gene provides the rest. The V and J genes are TRBV19 and TRBJ2-7; perhaps TRBD2 as D (6 bases). Germline loops: CDR1 LNHDA, CDR2 SQIVND (reference sequence). There are 15 residues in the CDR3. V was clipped by 3 bases and J by 0 bases, with 12 bases between them. This CDR3 reads CASSMDSGLSYEQYF. The part of the CDR3 DNA that was read is TGTGCCAGTAGTATGGACTCGGGACTCTCCTACGAG.

The table lists this clone with many counts. The read halts 3 residues ahead of the CDR3 end, with the missing end drawn from the germline J gene. The V gene is TRBV30, the J gene TRBJ1-6; no reliable D call. Germline CDR1 GTSNPN, CDR2 SVGIG (reference sequence). With 4 bases removed from V and 11 bases from J, the gap between germline ends came to 12 bases. The CDR3 has 12 amino acids. The CDR3 region is CAWNLVKAPLHF. The part of the CDR3 DNA that was read is TGTGCCTGGAACCTTGTAAAGGCACCC.

The table lists this clone with many counts. CDR3 DNA, as far as it was read: TGTGCCAGCAGCAACTCAGGGTCACGCTCACCA. Translated, it gives CASSNSGSRSP. The entire CDR3 protein reads CASSNSGSRSPLFF. The chain uses TRBV5-4 and TRBJ1-4; a possible D gene is TRBD1 (5 bases). Coverage ceases 3 residues before the CDR3 finishes, and the germline J gene fills in the end. The CDR3 contains 14 residues. Germline lookup yields CDR1 SGHNT and CDR2 YYREEE (reference sequence). The complete variable domain, with remaining parts taken from reference TRBV5-4 and TRBJ1-4, reads ETGVTQSPTHLIKTRGQQVTLRCSSQSGHNTVSWYQQALGQGPQFIFQYYREEENGRGNFPPRFSGLQFPNYSSELNVNALELDDSALYLCASSNSGSRSPLFFGSGTQLSVL.

Ten or more counts support this clone. The read falls 3 residues short of the CDR3 end, and the missing part is taken from the germline J gene. The chain recombines TRBV28 with TRBJ1-2; 7 bases agree with TRBD1. Germline V gene lookup returns CDR1 MDHEN and CDR2 SYDVKM. CDR3 size: 16 residues. J gave up 4 bases and V 5 bases, and 13 bases lay outside the gene matches. The CDR3 spells CASSLVQGLGVYGYTF. CDR3 bases read: TGTGCCAGCAGTCTGGTACAGGGGCTTGGAGTCTATGGC.

This clone occurred many times. The CDR3 end lies 3 residues beyond the end of the read and is filled in from the germline J gene. This chain uses TRBV7-9 with TRBJ2-7; 8 positions match TRBD1. CDR3 length: 14 residues. Looked up from germline, CDR1 is SEHNR and CDR2 is FQNEAQ (reference sequence). V dropped 5 bases and J dropped 5; count of bases not matched to a gene: 8. Partial CDR3 DNA: TGTGCCAGCAGCAAGACAGGACAGGGCCACGAG. As protein: CASSKTGQGHE. In full, the CDR3 is CASSKTGQGHEQYF. The whole variable domain, filled in from reference TRBV7-9 and TRBJ2-7, reads DTGVSQNPRHKITKRGQNVTFRCDPISEHNRLYWYRQTLGQGPEFLTYFQNEAQLEKSRLLSDRFSAERPKGSFSTLEIQRTEQGDSAMYLCASSKTGQGHEQYFGPGTRLTVT.

This clone was detected many times. The read finishes 3 residues shy of the CDR3 end, and the germline J gene is used to complete it. The chain has TRBV2 and TRBJ2-1; 8 bases map to TRBD2. The junction had 12 bases not matched to a gene; V was cut back by 7 bases and J by 4 bases. This CDR3 is built from 16 residues. Per the germline V gene, CDR1 is SNHLY and CDR2 is FYNNEI. CDR3 amino acids: CASMGSLADLYNEQFF. CDR3 bases read: TGTGCCAGCATGGGGTCACTAGCGGACCTGTACAATGAG.

This clone was found many times. The sequence runs out 3 residues before the end of the CDR3; the remainder is reconstructed from the germline J gene. J is TRBJ2-1 and V is TRBV13; D may be TRBD2 (5 bases). Trimming shortened V by 5 bases and J by 5 bases, and 16 bases separated the two germline ends. There are 15 residues in the CDR3. The germline CDR1 and CDR2 sequences are PRHDT and FYEKMQ (reference sequence). The chain's CDR3 is CASSPPGLAHNEQFF. The DNA read from the CDR3 is TGTGCCAGCAGCCCCCCCGGGCTAGCCCACAATGAG.

This clone was observed at least ten times. The DNA ends 3 residues before the CDR3 does, and the rest of the CDR3 is filled in from the germline J gene. This chain connects TRBV24-1 to TRBJ2-5; tentative D call: TRBD1 (6 bases). Trimming stripped 4 bases from V and 4 bases from J, with 15 bases between. This CDR3 has 15 amino acids. Germline V gene data show CDR1 as KGHDR and CDR2 as SFDVKD. The CDR3 bases that were read are TGTGCCACCAGTGACCCGGGACACGGAGGAGAGACC. It codes for CATSDPGHGGET. From start to end, the CDR3 is CATSDPGHGGETQYF.

This clone was detected many times. The read falls 3 residues short of the CDR3 end, and the missing part is taken from the germline J gene. This chain joins TRBV7-2 and TRBJ2-7; TRBD1 agrees at 9 bases. The V segment lost 5 bases and the J segment 0 bases; nucleotides outside the gene matches: 5. Per germline, CDR1 SGHTA and CDR2 FQGNSA. This CDR3 is built from 15 residues. The DNA read from the CDR3 is TGTGCCAGCAGCCGTGACAGGGGGTTCTCCTACGAG. Protein: CASSRDRGFSYE. The entire CDR3 protein is CASSRDRGFSYEQYF.

Regarding this clone: The DNA ends 3 residues before the CDR3 does, and the rest of the CDR3 is filled in from the germline J gene. The chain has TRBV30 and TRBJ1-2, with D maybe TRBD1 (6 bases). This CDR3 region has 14 residues. CDR1 is GTSNPN, CDR2 SVGIG, per germline (reference sequence). CDR3 residues: CAWNRGAGAHDYTF. The sequenced CDR3 bases are TGTGCCTGGAATCGCGGAGCAGGGGCCCACGAC.

As concerns this clone: The read gets to within 3 residues of the CDR3 end, and the germline J gene fills in the rest. The rearrangement uses TRBV30 and TRBJ2-4; no firm D call. Germline CDR1 GTSNPN, CDR2 SVGIG (reference sequence). The CDR3 is made up of 10 amino acids. The CDR3 DNA, read in part, is TGTGCCTGGAGGACTTTTGGT. It is translated as CAWRTFG. The whole CDR3 reads CAWRTFGQYF.